Below are 2 T cell receptor beta chains sequenced from a single sample in a study of human T cells and chemical hapten exposure. The time point: patch test 2, 6 weeks after DPC sensitization. Treatment in this sample: therapeutic diphenylcyclopropenone sensitization with weekly scalp DPC. One entry per CDR3 protein, called by TCRdb with MiXCR from the RACE reads. The sample comprises under 450,000 distinct CDR3 sequences, around 6% of which are singletons, and more than 5.5% rests with the top ten. The sequencing here drew on whole blood, taken in connection with sensitization to the hapten diphenylcyclopropenone (DPC). The receptors here all came from a woman under 30 with alopecia areata. Some clones in this sample may be carry-over from other donors' samples.

The sample holds a few counts of this clonotype. J is TRBJ2-7 and V is TRBV12-3 or TRBV12-4, with 12 bases fitting TRBD2. V shed 6 bases, J shed 2 bases, and the junction held 23 bases outside the gene matches. The CDR3 covers 21 residues. CDR3 sequence: CASRRGQKLAGGPDHTYEQYF. CDR3 nucleotides: TGTGCCAGCAGACGAGGCCAGAAACTAGCGGGGGGACCAGATCACACCTACGAGCAGTACTTC.

This clonotype was recorded once. A much bigger clone sits one base away, suggesting this may be a read error. The chain joins TRBV27 to TRBJ2-1; weak D call: TRBD2 (5 bases). The CDR3 totals 16 residues. CDR1 MNHEY and CDR2 SMNVEV come from the germline V gene (reference sequence). DNA of the CDR3: TGTGCCAGCAGTCACAAAGGACTCAGAATCCGCAATGACCAGTTCTTC. The encoded protein is CASSHKGLRIRNDQFF.